This entry features one TCR beta chain sequence. The antigen is undetermined. Sequencing was performed with immunoSEQ multiplex PCR; in TCRdb, only in-frame clones are kept and a portion is missing. This sample has fewer than 200,000 clones, with 91% found just once. The data stem from a study of T cell responses to AZD1222 COVID-19 vaccine. The germline V gene encodes CDR1 SSHAT and CDR2 FNYEAQ (reference sequence). This CDR3 region has 16 residues. The trim removed 1 base at V and 7 bases at J, leaving 7 bases unmatched. Study-level points and caveats: When two AZD1222 doses had been given, Spike-specific TCR breadth and depth rose.

The sequence was collected from an adult in good health. This chain links TRBV7-7 with TRBJ2-1, with 10 bases that match TRBD2. The sample was peripheral blood, taken on day 0 of AZD1222 vaccination. CDR3 nucleotide sequence: TGTGCCAGCAGCTTAGGGACTAGCGGAGTTTGGAATGAGCAGTTCTTC. Translation: CASSLGTSGVWNEQFF.